The 21 T cell receptor beta chains presented below share a single source sample, sequenced in a study of identical twins. TCRdb reanalysed the 5' RACE reads using MiXCR and keeps one entry per CDR3 protein. Here the sample spans about 570,000 distinct CDR3 sequences, 9.5% to 10% being singletons. This sample was also put to use in a study of yellow fever vaccine responses in identical twins.

The specimen sequenced was PBMCs. All receptors derive from a woman aged 18-35 years in good health.

The V gene is TRBV6-5, the J gene TRBJ2-1; the D gene is possibly TRBD2 (5 bases). V lost 2 bases, J lost 5 bases, and 13 bases lay in between. The germline V gene has CDR1 MNHEY and CDR2 SVGAGI. The CDR3 covers 15 residues. The CDR3 is CASSYSSAYNNEQFF. In DNA, the CDR3 is TGTGCCAGCAGTTACAGTAGCGCGTACAACAATGAGCAGTTCTTC.

At least ten counts were recorded for this clonotype. The chain joins TRBV12-3 or TRBV12-4 to TRBJ1-2; D remains ambiguous. V dropped 1 base and J dropped 3 bases, with 9 bases sitting between them. This CDR3 comprises 14 residues. The CDR3 coding sequence is TGTGCCAGCAGTTTAGGGGCGTCGGACTATGGCTACACCTTC. This sequence encodes CASSLGASDYGYTF.

This clonotype has a handful of counts. This chain joins TRBV25-1 and TRBJ2-1; the match to TRBD2 covers 9 bases. CDR3 length: 15 residues. Trimming removed 1 base from V and 7 bases from J; junction bases left unmatched: 5. CDR1 and CDR2 from the germline V gene are MGHDK and SYGVNS. The CDR3 protein is CASSESAGGLNEQFF. CDR3 in DNA: TGTGCCAGCAGTGAATCGGCGGGGGGGCTTAATGAGCAGTTCTTC.

This chain joins TRBV29-1 and TRBJ2-7, with 12 bases fitting TRBD1. The CDR3 extends over 18 amino acids. The trim removed 5 bases at V and 1 base at J, leaving 15 bases unmatched. Germline lookup yields CDR1 SQVTM and CDR2 ANQGSEA. CDR3 loop: CSVRRLPGTGGGSYEQYF. DNA for the CDR3: TGCAGCGTTCGACGACTCCCTGGGACAGGGGGCGGGTCCTACGAGCAGTACTTC.

The chain has TRBV11-2 and TRBJ2-1; 8 bases agree with TRBD2. The junction had 6 bases not matched to a gene; V was cut back by 5 bases and J by 12 bases. The germline CDR1 and CDR2 sequences are SGHAT and FQNNGV. The CDR3 is 12 residues long. CDR3 in DNA: TGTGCCAGCAGCCGGACTAGCATTCGGCAGTTCTTC. It is translated as CASSRTSIRQFF.

This clonotype was detected ten times or more. The genes are TRBV11-1 and TRBJ2-1; TRBD2 is a possible D gene (6 bases). V lost 3 bases and J lost 0, with 9 bases in between. This CDR3 is built from 15 residues. Germline V gene sequence: CDR1 SGHAT, CDR2 FQDESV (reference sequence). CDR3 DNA sequence: TGTGCCAGCAGCTTTTACGGGAGCTCCTACAATGAGCAGTTCTTC. Translating gives CASSFYGSSYNEQFF.

V usage is TRBV6-1 and J usage is TRBJ2-5; 10 nucleotides align to TRBD2. This CDR3 has 14 residues. In germline, CDR1 is MNHNS, CDR2 SASEGT. V lost 7 bases, J lost 4 bases, and 6 bases stayed unmatched. CDR3 residues: CASISGGAGETQYF. Written as DNA, the CDR3 is TGTGCCAGCATAAGCGGGGGGGCCGGAGAGACCCAGTACTTC.

This clonotype has a count of ten or more. The CDR3 region is CASSFHNEQFF. Written as DNA, the CDR3 is TGTGCCAGCAGCTTCCACAATGAGCAGTTCTTC. The chain has TRBV11-2 and TRBJ2-1; D ambiguous. The V end was cut by 3 bases, the J end by 5 bases, with 2 bases between. Germline V gives CDR1 SGHAT, CDR2 FQNNGV. The CDR3 is 11 amino acids.

The V call is TRBV20-1, the J call TRBJ2-2, with 10 bases lining up with TRBD2. The junction had 7 bases not matched to a gene; V was cut back by 6 bases and J by 6 bases. The CDR3 is 14 residues long. The germline gives CDR1 DFQATT, CDR2 SNEGSKA (reference sequence). The CDR3 reads CSAWTSGVAGELFF. CDR3 bases: TGCAGTGCCTGGACTAGCGGAGTCGCCGGGGAGCTGTTTTTT.

J is TRBJ2-3 and V is TRBV12-3 or TRBV12-4; D possibly uses TRBD1 or TRBD2 (5 bases each). The CDR3 extends over 18 amino acids. Trimming shortened V by 0 bases and J by 1 base, and 17 bases separated the two germline ends. DNA of the CDR3: TGTGCCAGCAGTTTAGCGCTGGGACGCACTCCTGGCACAGATACGCAGTATTTT. Its protein is CASSLALGRTPGTDTQYF.

At least ten counts were recorded for this clonotype. V and J are TRBV12-3 or TRBV12-4 and TRBJ1-1; the D is unclear. This CDR3 comprises 16 residues. V was pared by 5 bases and J by 3 bases, with 19 bases between. DNA of the CDR3: TGTGCCAGCAGTCCCGCGAAGGGCCGGGCGGACACTGAAGCTTTCTTT. Translation gives CASSPAKGRADTEAFF.

This clonotype has ten or more counts. The gene calls are TRBV20-1 and TRBJ2-1; TRBD2 aligns across 11 bases. Per the germline V gene, CDR1 is DFQATT and CDR2 is SNEGSKA (reference sequence). The ends lost 5 bases at V and 8 bases at J; junction bases unmatched: 8. This CDR3 spans 14 amino acids. For the CDR3, the DNA is TGCAGTGCTTGTAAACTAGCGGGAGTATATGAGCAGTTCTTC. This codes for CSACKLAGVYEQFF.

A single count supports this clonotype. Just one base apart from a much larger clone, this may be a read error. This sequence joins TRBV12-3 or TRBV12-4 and TRBJ2-3, with 9 bases matching TRBD1. The CDR3 runs 13 residues. J was trimmed by 6 bases and V by 3 bases; bases with no gene match: 1. The CDR3 DNA sequence: TGTGCCAGCAGTTTTGACAGGGGGGATACGCAGTATTTT. Amino acid sequence: CASSFDRGDTQYF.

Ten or more counts support this clonotype. The chain's CDR3 is CASSQSPLSRETQYF. The CDR3 DNA sequence: TGTGCCAGCAGCCAATCTCCCCTTTCTCGGGAGACCCAGTACTTC. The V and J genes are TRBV4-2 and TRBJ2-5; D is unclear. The CDR3 is 15 amino acids. The germline V gene encodes CDR1 LGHNA and CDR2 YNFKEQ. Trimming took off 2 bases at V and 5 bases at J, with 15 bases between the two ends.

This sequence joins TRBV5-5 and TRBJ2-3; perhaps TRBD2 as D (6 bases). The CDR3 runs 16 residues. CDR1 is SGHKS and CDR2 is YYEKEE in the germline V gene (reference sequence). Trimming pared 2 bases from V and 4 bases from J, leaving 17 bases between. DNA for the CDR3: TGTGCCAGCAGCTTACGGGAGAACCCGACGGCAGATACGCAGTATTTT. It is translated as CASSLRENPTADTQYF.

This clonotype was recorded at least ten times. This rearrangement joins TRBV20-1 to TRBJ2-5; 10 nucleotides align to TRBD2. V was clipped by 0 bases and J by 7 bases; unmatched bases: 8. The CDR3 covers 15 residues. CDR1 and CDR2 (germline): DFQATT, SNEGSKA (reference sequence). The CDR3 here is CSARDGTSDEWTQYF. For the CDR3, the DNA is TGCAGTGCTAGAGATGGGACTAGCGATGAATGGACCCAGTACTTC.

This clonotype was counted ten times or more. The chain uses TRBV20-1 and TRBJ2-1; 7 nucleotides align to TRBD1. Germline CDR1 and CDR2: DFQATT and SNEGSKA (reference sequence). V lost 0 bases to trimming and J lost 3 bases; unmatched junction nucleotides: 5. CDR3 size: 15 residues. In DNA, the CDR3 is TGCAGTGCTAGAGAGACAGGGAAGGACTACAATGAGCAGTTCTTC. It yields the protein CSARETGKDYNEQFF.

This clonotype came up a few times. The chain has TRBV6-2 or TRBV6-3 and TRBJ2-5; D might be TRBD1 (5 bases). Germline CDR1 reads MNHEY; CDR2 reads SVGEGT. This CDR3 is 14 amino acids long. Trimming left V 4 bases short and J 5 bases short, with 14 bases between. CDR3 loop: CASSWGHRWETQYF. In DNA, the CDR3 is TGTGCCAGCAGTTGGGGCCATAGGTGGGAGACCCAGTACTTC.

This clonotype was seen ten or more times. The chain has TRBV24-1 and TRBJ2-3, with 8 bases identical to TRBD1. This CDR3 has 15 residues. Trimming at V came to 9 bases and at J to 4 bases, leaving 11 bases not matched to a gene. Germline loops: CDR1 KGHDR, CDR2 SFDVKD. The CDR3 protein is CATALTGAKPDTQYF. The CDR3 DNA sequence: TGTGCCACCGCTTTGACAGGGGCGAAACCAGATACGCAGTATTTT.

This clonotype was detected only a few times. The rearrangement joins TRBV11-2 to TRBJ2-1; 11 bases match TRBD2. The length of the CDR3 is 16 residues. V shed 5 bases, J shed 4 bases, and the junction held 7 bases outside the gene matches. CDR1 is SGHAT and CDR2 is FQNNGV in the germline V gene. This CDR3 is CASSNSPSGGYNEQFF. The CDR3 DNA reads TGTGCCAGCAGCAATAGCCCTAGCGGGGGGTACAATGAGCAGTTCTTC.

This clonotype has at least ten counts. J is TRBJ2-2 and V is TRBV12-3 or TRBV12-4; tentatively, D is TRBD1 or TRBD2 (6 bases each). The CDR3 is 16 residues long. The V end lost 1 base, the J end lost 3 bases, and 12 bases lay between the germline ends. CDR3 DNA: TGTGCCAGCAGTTTAGGGGAGGCAGGGGACACCGGGGAGCTGTTTTTT. Translating it yields CASSLGEAGDTGELFF.